The entry that follows covers one T cell receptor (beta chain) sequence. The sample originates from a study of T cells after posttransplantation cyclophosphamide. Assay used: immunoSEQ multiplex PCR; TCRdb lists only in-frame clones, some missing. The sample holds about 47,000 clones, under 95% seen once. The trim removed 1 base at V and 0 bases at J, leaving 9 bases unmatched. From germline, CDR1 is SGHTA and CDR2 FQGNSA. This CDR3 comprises 19 residues. The receptor was isolated from a woman in her twenties or thirties in good health and a related stem cell transplant donor. The rearrangement joins TRBV7-2 to TRBJ2-1, with 10 bases lining up with TRBD2. The source material was PBMCs. This CDR3 reads CASSLGLRLAGPSYNEQFF. The CDR3 DNA reads as TGTGCCAGCAGCTTAGGGCTGAGACTAGCGGGTCCCTCCTACAATGAGCAGTTCTTC.